The 22 T cell receptor beta chains below were found in one sample sequenced in a study of beta chain features in type 1 diabetes (dated by TCRdb to 2017 to 2018). The investigation overall reported the following: Type 1 diabetes patients showed a moderate but significant shortening of TCRB CDR3 length in all four CD4+ subsets.

These receptors lack a known antigen. The library relied on the immunoSEQ multiplex PCR assay. The entire amount of isolated RNA was reverse transcribed using the High Capacity cDNA Reverse Transcription Kit, so the sequenced TCRB transcripts were expressed ones. TCRdb carries this immuneACCESS record with in-frame sequences only. Its versions omit some clonotypes, under half of them owing to an unresolved V gene in the studies checked, with the rest unexplained. The sample has 250,000 or so clones on record, approximately 13% of them singletons. 0.015% to 0.02% of the sample is taken by the ten largest. Input material: naive CD4+ T cells from blood. The label giving this sample's cell subset or site can be read as: true naive CD4+ T cells. These TCRs come from a man aged 25-45 years with type 1 diabetes.

This clone was seen a handful of times. The gene calls are TRBV7-8 and TRBJ2-3; D possibly corresponds to TRBD2 (5 bases). Germline CDR1 and CDR2: SGHVS and FQNEAQ. Trimming cost V 1 base and J 4 bases, with 15 bases left between them. The CDR3 is 16 amino acids. Here the CDR3 DNA reads TGTGCCAGCAGCTTAGGTCGAGCGGCCAGGCCAGATACGCAGTATTTT. The encoded protein is CASSLGRAARPDTQYF.

The chain joins TRBV7-2 to TRBJ2-3; 7 bases are a match to TRBD1. The CDR3 consists of 13 residues. CDR1 is SGHTA, CDR2 FQGNSA, per germline. Trimming took 5 bases from V and 5 from J; bases not matched to a gene: 4. In DNA form, the CDR3 reads TGTGCCAGCAGCAACGACAGGGTAGATACGCAGTATTTT. Protein sequence: CASSNDRVDTQYF.

CDR3 in amino acids: CASRRVAGTNEQFF. The CDR3 DNA is TGCGCCAGCAGACGGGTAGCGGGGACAAATGAGCAGTTCTTC. The chain carries TRBV5-1 and TRBJ2-1, with 8 bases lining up with TRBD2. Germline CDR1 and CDR2: SGHRS and YFSETQ. The CDR3 is 14 residues long. V shed 5 bases and J 7 bases; nucleotides not matched to a gene: 8.

This clone occurred a few times. This rearrangement joins TRBV5-6 to TRBJ2-2, with a possible D match to TRBD2 (5 bases). The CDR3 contains 16 residues. Germline-derived CDR1 and CDR2 are SGHDT and YYEEEE. V was shortened by 0 bases and J by 4 bases, with 13 bases between the two germline ends. As DNA, the CDR3 is TGTGCCAGCAGCTTGGGGGGAGCCGGGGTCACCGGGGAGCTGTTTTTT. As protein: CASSLGGAGVTGELFF. The variable domain in full, with the rest retrieved from reference TRBV5-6 and TRBJ2-2, is DAGVTQSPTHLIKTRGQQVTLRCSPKSGHDTVSWYQQALGQGPQFIFQYYEEEERQRGNFPDRFSGHQFPNYSSELNVNALLLGDSALYLCASSLGGAGVTGELFFGEGSRLTVL.

Only a few counts were recorded for this clone. This chain uses TRBV29-1 with TRBJ1-2; unclear D gene. The CDR3 contains 11 residues. Germline V gives CDR1 SQVTM, CDR2 ANQGSEA. V dropped 5 bases and J dropped 8 bases, with 12 bases sitting between them. The CDR3 nucleotides are TGCAGCGTTTTGAGGGCTGGGGGCTACACCTTC. Amino acid sequence: CSVLRAGGYTF.

This rearrangement joins TRBV29-1 to TRBJ2-3, with 10 nucleotides matching TRBD2. This CDR3 contains 15 residues. J was trimmed by 3 bases and V by 2 bases; bases with no gene match: 5. Per germline, CDR1 SQVTM and CDR2 ANQGSEA. The CDR3 sequence: CSVEKLAGSTDTQYF. DNA for the CDR3: TGCAGCGTTGAAAAACTAGCGGGATCGACAGATACGCAGTATTTT.

The chain is built from TRBV10-3 and TRBJ1-1; 7 nucleotides align to TRBD1. V dropped 9 bases and J dropped 0; count of bases not matched to a gene: 7. Germline V gives CDR1 ENHRY, CDR2 SYGVKD. The CDR3 extends over 14 amino acids. Here the CDR3 DNA reads TGTGCCATTTCAGACAGGGAGATGAACACTGAAGCTTTCTTT. Translated, it gives CAISDREMNTEAFF.

This clone was recorded a few times. This sequence joins TRBV9 and TRBJ1-1; possibly TRBD1 for D (5 bases). There are 15 residues in the CDR3. V lost 0 bases and J lost 4, with 13 bases in between. Germline CDR1 and CDR2: SGDLS and YYNGEE. The CDR3 spells CASSVEGHLSTEAFF. The CDR3 DNA follows: TGTGCCAGCAGCGTAGAGGGGCACTTGTCCACTGAAGCTTTCTTT.

This clone was detected only a few times. The chain is built from TRBV6-1 and TRBJ2-1; TRBD2 agrees at 7 bases. V trimming: 10 bases; J trimming: 7 bases; junction bases outside the gene matches: 10. CDR1 is MNHNS and CDR2 is SASEGT in the germline V gene. The CDR3 has 13 residues. The DNA of the CDR3 is TGTGCCACTAGGGGAGGGCCAAAGAATGAGCAGTTCTTC. Translated: CATRGGPKNEQFF.

The V gene is TRBV18, the J gene TRBJ2-2; 10 bases are shared with TRBD1. V gave up 5 bases and J gave up 2 bases; unmatched junction bases: 2. The CDR3 has 15 residues. CDR1 KGHSH and CDR2 LQKENI come from the germline V gene. DNA for the CDR3: TGTGCCAGCTCAAGGGACAGGGGAAACACCGGGGAGCTGTTTTTT. Protein product: CASSRDRGNTGELFF. Full variable domain (outside the CDR3, taken from reference TRBV18 and TRBJ2-2): NAGVMQNPRHLVRRRGQEARLRCSPMKGHSHVYWYRQLPEEGLKFMVYLQKENIIDESGMPKERFSAEFPKEGPSILRIQQVVRGDSAAYFCASSRDRGNTGELFFGEGSRLTVL.

This clone was counted a few times. The rearrangement joins TRBV7-9 to TRBJ1-1; 12 nucleotides match TRBD1. The CDR3 consists of 15 residues. Germline CDR1 reads SEHNR; CDR2 reads FQNEAQ (reference sequence). J gave up 4 bases and V 5 bases, and 5 bases lay outside the gene matches. CDR3 in amino acids: CASSPGTGGTTEAFF. For the CDR3, the DNA is TGTGCCAGCAGCCCCGGGACAGGGGGCACCACTGAAGCTTTCTTT.

The table lists this clone with a count of one. The V gene is TRBV6-6, the J gene TRBJ1-5; the D gene is possibly TRBD1 (5 bases). The CDR3 loop spans 15 amino acids. Germline loops: CDR1 MNHNY, CDR2 SVGAGI (reference sequence). Trimming took off 6 bases at V and 4 bases at J, with 16 bases between the two ends. The CDR3 DNA reads as TGTGCCAGCAGCCGACCCTCCGGGGGAAATCAGCCCCAGCATTTT. This gives the protein CASSRPSGGNQPQHF.

A single count supports this clone. This rearrangement joins TRBV7-9 to TRBJ1-1, with 7 bases matching TRBD1. CDR3 length: 14 amino acids. The V gene's germline CDR1 is SEHNR and CDR2 FQNEAQ (reference sequence). Trimming cost V 5 bases and J 3 bases; bases outside gene matches: 6. The CDR3 nucleotides are TGTGCCAGCAGCCTGACAGGGTCTTACACTGAAGCTTTCTTT. Translation: CASSLTGSYTEAFF.

The chain recombines TRBV11-1 with TRBJ2-3; perhaps TRBD2 as D (5 bases). This CDR3 has 17 residues. With 1 base removed from V and 0 bases from J, the gap between germline ends came to 14 bases. Germline CDR1 reads SGHAT; CDR2 reads FQDESV (reference sequence). CDR3 nucleotides: TGTGCCAGCAGCTTAGGGAGGCGGGCCTATAGCACAGATACGCAGTATTTT. Residues: CASSLGRRAYSTDTQYF. The whole variable domain, remainder taken from reference TRBV11-1 and TRBJ2-3, is EAEVAQSPRYKITEKSQAVAFWCDPISGHATLYWYRQILGQGPELLVQFQDESVVDDSQLPKDRFSAERLKGVDSTLKIQPAELGDSAMYLCASSLGRRAYSTDTQYFGPGTRLTVL.

The chain has TRBV12-5 and TRBJ2-2; 10 positions match TRBD1. CDR1 and CDR2 from the germline V gene are LGHNT and FRNRAP. V lost 0 bases, J lost 4 bases, and 2 bases stayed unmatched. The CDR3 is 16 amino acids. In nucleotides, the CDR3 is TGTGCTAGTGGTTTGGTCTGGACAGGGGGCACCGGGGAGCTGTTTTTT. Its translation is CASGLVWTGGTGELFF.

This clone has just a few counts. V is TRBV11-3 and J is TRBJ2-5; no clear D. Looked up from germline, CDR1 is SGHNT and CDR2 is YENEEA. CDR3 length: 12 amino acids. V was cut by 4 bases and J by 1 base, with 4 bases left in between. The DNA for the CDR3 is TGTGCCAGCAGCTCTTCCCAAGAGACCCAGTACTTC. Amino acid sequence: CASSSSQETQYF.

V and J are TRBV21-1 and TRBJ2-1; the table's D call, TRBD1, was not checked against the DNA. TRBV21-1 is a known pseudogene. This CDR3 has 15 amino acids. This CDR3 reads CASSSQGHQRGEQFF. The CDR3 DNA follows: TGTGCCAGCAGCTCTCAAGGACACCAAAGGGGTGAGCAGTTCTTC.

CDR3 protein: CASSAPSWFESYNEQFF. The CDR3 DNA sequence: TGTGCCAGCAGTGCCCCGTCGTGGTTTGAGTCCTACAATGAGCAGTTCTTC. The chain uses TRBV6-1 and TRBJ2-1; no definite D call. This CDR3 is 17 amino acids long. Trimming removed 4 bases from V and 1 base from J, with 17 bases in between. CDR1 is MNHNS, CDR2 SASEGT, per germline.

This clone showed up just a few times. The CDR3 DNA reads as TGTGCCAGCAGCTTGACTAGCGGGGTAGATGAGCAGTTCTTC. This codes for CASSLTSGVDEQFF. V gene TRBV5-4 combines with J gene TRBJ2-1; TRBD2 matches 10 bases. The CDR3 sequence is 14 residues long. The junction had 3 bases not matched to a gene; V was cut back by 1 base and J by 8 bases. Germline-derived CDR1 and CDR2 are SGHNT and YYREEE (reference sequence).

This clone was counted a few times. The V gene is TRBV4-1, the J gene TRBJ2-3; possible D gene TRBD1, 5 bases. Germline lookup yields CDR1 MGHRA and CDR2 YSYEKL. With 3 bases removed from V and 2 bases from J, the gap between germline ends came to 12 bases. This CDR3 comprises 15 residues. The CDR3: CASSHEQGNTDTQYF. As DNA, the CDR3 is TGCGCCAGCAGCCACGAGCAGGGTAACACAGATACGCAGTATTTT.

This clone appeared a few times. The gene calls are TRBV2 and TRBJ1-1; 8 positions match TRBD1. The CDR3 has 14 amino acids. In germline, CDR1 is SNHLY, CDR2 FYNNEI. V lost 5 bases and J lost 0; bases outside the gene matches: 2. The CDR3 nucleotides are TGTGCCAGCAGTAGCAGGGGGCTGAACACTGAAGCTTTCTTT. The encoded protein is CASSSRGLNTEAFF.

The chain uses TRBV7-9 and TRBJ2-1, with 8 nucleotides matching TRBD1. V lost 3 bases and J lost 9; bases outside the gene matches: 16. Per germline, CDR1 SEHNR and CDR2 FQNEAQ (reference sequence). The CDR3 runs 17 residues. In nucleotides, the CDR3 is TGTGCCAGCAGCTTGCCTTCAGGGGGCTTAGGAAGCTTTGAGCAGTTCTTC. Residues: CASSLPSGGLGSFEQFF.